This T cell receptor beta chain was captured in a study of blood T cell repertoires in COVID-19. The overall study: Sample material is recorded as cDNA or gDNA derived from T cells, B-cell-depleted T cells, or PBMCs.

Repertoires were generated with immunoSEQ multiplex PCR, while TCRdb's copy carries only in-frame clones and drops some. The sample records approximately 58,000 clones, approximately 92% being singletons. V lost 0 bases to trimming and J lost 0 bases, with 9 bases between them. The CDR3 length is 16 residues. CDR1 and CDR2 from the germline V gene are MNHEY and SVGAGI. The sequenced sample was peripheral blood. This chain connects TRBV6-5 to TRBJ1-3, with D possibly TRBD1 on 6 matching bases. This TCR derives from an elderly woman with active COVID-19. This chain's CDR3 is CASSYSDSLSGNTIYF. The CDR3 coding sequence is TGTGCCAGCAGTTACTCGGACAGCCTCTCTGGAAACACCATATATTTT.